A selection of T cell receptor beta chains follows, all from one sample in a study of T cell repertoires in cytomegalovirus infection. One entry per CDR3 protein results from TCRdb running MiXCR on the reads. The sample lists 290,000 or so distinct CDR3 sequences; about a tenth were seen once. Sample: PBMCs. Every receptor here comes from a human donor in good health (CMV status not recorded). Some clones in this sample may be carry-over from other donors' samples. Both conserved end residues are part of each CDR3. A D gene is named only where the DNA matches it firmly. Clone size is shown for a subset of rows, as once, few, many or a class of expanded clone.

size | D | J | V | CDR3 | DNA
many | TRBD2 | TRBJ2-3 | TRBV9 | CASSPTSGGTVDTQYF | TGTGCCAGCAGCCCAACTAGCGGGGGGACAGTCGATACGCAGTATTTT
many | TRBD2 | TRBJ2-1 | TRBV12-3/TRBV12-4 | CASSLSGGGSNEQFF | TGTGCCAGCAGCCTTAGCGGGGGGGGATCCAATGAGCAGTTCTTC
many | - | TRBJ2-5 | TRBV28 | CASLRLYQETQYF | TGTGCCAGCCTCCGGTTGTACCAAGAGACCCAGTACTTC
- | TRBD2 | TRBJ2-3 | TRBV20-1 | CSARGEGLALTDTQYF | TGCAGTGCTAGAGGAGAGGGACTAGCGTTGACAGATACGCAGTATTTT
many | TRBD1 | TRBJ1-1 | TRBV7-6 | CASSLLGQGAGVSTEAFF | TGTGCCAGCAGCTTACTTGGCCAGGGGGCCGGAGTGAGCACTGAAGCTTTCTTT
many | TRBD1 | TRBJ2-5 | TRBV20-1 | CSAPQGAVQETQYF | TGCAGTGCTCCACAGGGGGCGGTCCAAGAGACCCAGTACTTC
many | TRBD2 | TRBJ2-2 | TRBV6-4 | CASSPTSGTNTGELFF | TGTGCCAGCAGCCCCACTAGCGGGACGAACACCGGGGAGCTGTTTTTT
many | - | TRBJ2-3 | TRBV20-1 | CSAPLVATDTQYF | TGCAGTGCCCCCCTTGTGGCCACAGATACGCAGTATTTT
many | - | TRBJ2-3 | TRBV20-1 | CSARGAGGTDTQYF | TGCAGTGCTAGGGGGGCCGGGGGCACAGATACGCAGTATTTT
- | - | TRBJ1-2 | TRBV12-3/TRBV12-4 | CASSFPGSFYGYTF | TGTGCCAGCAGTTTCCCTGGCAGCTTCTATGGCTACACCTTC
many | - | TRBJ2-2 | TRBV5-6 | CASSSANGELFF | TGTGCCAGCAGCTCGGCAAATGGGGAGCTGTTTTTT
many | TRBD2 | TRBJ2-1 | TRBV2 | CASSVNSGGSYNEQFF | TGTGCCAGCAGTGTTAATAGCGGGGGCTCCTACAATGAGCAGTTCTTC
many | - | TRBJ1-2 | TRBV19 | CASSIDTTGTSNYGYTF | TGTGCCAGTAGTATAGATACCACAGGAACTTCTAACTATGGCTACACCTTC
- | - | TRBJ2-1 | TRBV5-8 | CARRGGATYNEQFF | TGTGCCAGGAGAGGGGGGGCGACCTACAATGAGCAGTTCTTC
many | TRBD2 | TRBJ2-1 | TRBV7-8 | CASSVSGGSSYNEQFF | TGTGCCAGCAGCGTTAGCGGGGGCAGCTCCTACAATGAGCAGTTCTTC
- | TRBD1 | TRBJ2-5 | TRBV2 | CAGRTGRLQETQYF | TGTGCCGGAAGGACAGGGCGGTTACAAGAGACCCAGTACTTC
few | - | TRBJ2-3 | TRBV29-1 | CSVEERAGTSTDTQYF | TGCAGCGTTGAAGAACGAGCAGGGACGAGCACAGATACGCAGTATTTT
many | - | TRBJ2-2 | TRBV14 | CASSQGQFNTGELFF | TGTGCCAGCAGCCAGGGACAATTTAACACCGGGGAGCTGTTTTTT
many | TRBD1 | TRBJ2-7 | TRBV19 | CASSAGTGGLVEQYF | TGTGCCAGTAGCGCCGGGACAGGGGGCCTGGTCGAGCAGTACTTC
many | TRBD2 | TRBJ2-1 | TRBV12-3/TRBV12-4 | CASSTAPGGNEQFF | TGTGCCAGCAGTACAGCTCCGGGGGGTAATGAGCAGTTCTTC
few | - | TRBJ2-7 | TRBV14 | CASSLRRGYEQYF | TGTGCCAGCAGCCTTAGGAGAGGCTACGAGCAGTACTTC
many | - | TRBJ2-5 | TRBV28 | CASSIPTGRGETQYF | TGTGCCAGCTCCATCCCTACGGGTCGAGGGGAGACCCAGTACTTC
many | TRBD1 | TRBJ2-7 | TRBV7-2 | CASSADRPFYEQYF | TGTGCCAGCAGCGCGGACAGGCCGTTCTACGAGCAGTACTTC
many | - | TRBJ2-1 | TRBV7-2 | CASSLDKLGSFEQFF | TGTGCCAGCAGCTTAGATAAGCTGGGTTCCTTTGAGCAGTTCTTC
- | TRBD1 | TRBJ2-1 | TRBV29-1 | CSVTGAGAFNEQFF | TGCAGCGTTACAGGGGCAGGGGCCTTTAATGAGCAGTTCTTC
- | TRBD1 | TRBJ1-2 | TRBV15 | CATSRDTGQGLRTF | TGTGCCACCAGCAGAGACACGGGACAGGGCCTTAGAACCTTC
many | - | TRBJ2-3 | TRBV7-2 | CASSLEAYGPYTQYF | TGTGCCAGCAGCTTAGAAGCGTATGGGCCCTATACGCAGTATTTT
many | - | TRBJ2-1 | TRBV6-2/TRBV6-3 | CASSRLFSKLSNEQFF | TGTGCCAGCAGCCGACTGTTCTCCAAGTTGTCCAATGAGCAGTTCTTC
- | - | TRBJ2-1 | TRBV12-3/TRBV12-4 | CASNSGHQTHEQFF | TGTGCCAGCAATTCGGGACATCAAACGCATGAGCAGTTCTTC
- | - | TRBJ2-3 | TRBV6-6 | CASRKETDTQYF | TGTGCCAGCAGAAAGGAGACAGATACGCAGTATTTT
many | TRBD1 | TRBJ2-3 | TRBV2 | CASRRGQGQDTQYF | TGTGCCAGCCGGAGGGGACAGGGGCAGGATACGCAGTATTTT
many | TRBD1 | TRBJ2-5 | TRBV25-1 | CASSRRTGAGETQYF | TGTGCCAGCAGTAGGAGGACAGGGGCAGGAGAGACCCAGTACTTC
few | - | TRBJ1-1 | TRBV29-1 | CSVSNTEAFF | TGCAGCGTCTCGAACACTGAAGCTTTCTTT
many | TRBD1 | TRBJ1-1 | TRBV6-2/TRBV6-3 | CASKIDRALGKTEAFF | TGTGCCAGCAAGATTGACAGGGCCCTTGGGAAGACTGAAGCTTTCTTT
many | TRBD1 | TRBJ2-1 | TRBV25-1 | CASSEPSRGRRNEQFF | TGTGCCAGCAGTGAACCCTCCAGGGGGCGACGGAATGAGCAGTTCTTC
many | TRBD2 | TRBJ2-3 | TRBV20-1 | CSARDLEQRGKGTDTQYF | TGCAGTGCTAGAGATCTGGAACAGCGGGGGAAGGGTACAGATACGCAGTATTTT
many | - | TRBJ1-1 | TRBV6-1 | CASSEAGLDTEAFF | TGTGCCAGCAGTGAAGCCGGGTTGGACACTGAAGCTTTCTTT
many | - | TRBJ1-3 | TRBV7-2 | CASSFGGNRDYTIYF | TGTGCCAGCAGCTTCGGCGGTAACAGGGACTACACCATATATTTT